This is a list of T cell receptor beta chains from one sample in a study of blood T cell repertoires in COVID-19. Sequencing used immunoSEQ multiplex PCR; TCRdb keeps in-frame clones, though not all of them. The data show under 200,000 clones, around 87% seen once. The sequenced sample was peripheral blood. These receptors were taken from a woman aged 70 to 79 with COVID-19, enrolled during active disease. The CDR3 runs from the conserved cysteine through the conserved F or W. D genes are given only for firm matches. Size tells how often a clone was seen (once, few, many) or the class of an expanded clone, and some rows leave it out.

>TRBD2|once|TRBV3-1/TRBV3-2|TRBJ2-3
TGTGCCAGCAGCCTACGGGGGGGCCTGGATACGCAGTATTTT
CASSLRGGLDTQYF
>NA|few|TRBV7-8|TRBJ1-2
TGTGCCAGCAGCTTAGGGCAGACAAATAACTATGGCTACACCTTC
CASSLGQTNNYGYTF
>NA|NA|TRBV18|TRBJ2-6
TGTGCCAGCTCACCAGGCACAGGAGTCGCGAGGGCCAACGTCCTGACTTTC
CASSPGTGVARANVLTF
>TRBD1|once|TRBV2|TRBJ1-3
TGTGCCACCAGAGGACAGGTGATCTCTGGAAACACCATATATTTT
CATRGQVISGNTIYF
>TRBD1|NA|TRBV28|TRBJ2-1
TGTGCCAGCCGCCGACAGGGTTCAAGCAATGAGCAGTTCTTC
CASRRQGSSNEQFF
>TRBD2|NA|TRBV7-3|TRBJ2-7
TGTGCCAGCAGCTTAGGGACTAGCGAGTTATACGAGCAGTACTTC
CASSLGTSELYEQYF
>TRBD2|NA|TRBV7-2|TRBJ2-3
TGTGCCAGCAGCCCGGGACTAGCATCGGATACGCAGTATTTT
CASSPGLASDTQYF
>NA|NA|TRBV5-6|TRBJ1-6
TGTGCCAGCAGCTTGGGAACCAGGAACCACTCACCCCTCCACTTT
CASSLGTRNHSPLHF
>TRBD1|NA|TRBV10-3|TRBJ1-2
TGTGCCATCAGCTCGACAGGGGGCGGTGGCTACACCTTC
CAISSTGGGGYTF
>TRBD1|NA|TRBV19|TRBJ1-5
TGTGCCAGTAGAACGGGACAGGGTATAAGTCAGCCCCAGCATTTT
CASRTGQGISQPQHF
>TRBD2|NA|TRBV27|TRBJ2-3
TGTGCCAGCAGTTTATTTGGAGCGGGGCGCCTCACAGATACGCAGTATTTT
CASSLFGAGRLTDTQYF
>TRBD1|once|TRBV3-1/TRBV3-2|TRBJ1-2
TGTGCCAGCGGCACGGGGACAGCCTACTTCTATGGCTACACCTTC
CASGTGTAYFYGYTF
>TRBD2|NA|TRBV7-6|TRBJ2-7
TGTGCCAGCAGCTTGGGGACTAGCGGGGGCGACGAGCAGTACTTC
CASSLGTSGGDEQYF
>TRBD1|NA|TRBV5-1|TRBJ1-2
TGCGCCAGCAGCTTTACAGGGGACCTATCTGGCTACACCTTC
CASSFTGDLSGYTF
>NA|few|TRBV12-3/TRBV12-4|TRBJ1-2
TGTGCCAGCAGTTTGGGCGTCTATGGCTACACCTTC
CASSLGVYGYTF
>TRBD2|NA|TRBV5-1|TRBJ2-3
TGCGCCAGCAGCTCCTGGGGGGGGACCACAGATACGCAGTATTTT
CASSSWGGTTDTQYF
>TRBD1|once|TRBV5-4|TRBJ1-2
TGTGCCAGCAGCTTGCCGGGACAGGGGAGCAACTATGGCTACACCTTC
CASSLPGQGSNYGYTF
>NA|NA|TRBV10-1|TRBJ1-5
TGCGCCAGCAGTGAGTATCCCAGGCCACAACGAGGCAATCAGCCCCAGCATTTT
CASSEYPRPQRGNQPQHF
>TRBD1|few|TRBV9|TRBJ2-2
TGTGCCAGCAGCGTGGGGAGACGGGGACAGGGGAACACCGGGGAGCTGTTTTTT
CASSVGRRGQGNTGELFF
>TRBD1|NA|TRBV2|TRBJ1-6
TGTGCCAGTTCGGACAGGGAGGCCCTCCACTTT
CASSDREALHF
>TRBD1|NA|TRBV6-2/TRBV6-3|TRBJ1-2
TGTGCCAGCAGCCAACCGGACAGGAACGTCTATGGCTACACCTTC
CASSQPDRNVYGYTF
>NA|NA|TRBV27|TRBJ1-3
TGTGCCAGCAGTATTACAGGTCTCTCTGGAAACACCATATATTTT
CASSITGLSGNTIYF
>TRBD1|NA|TRBV28|TRBJ1-5
TGTGCCAGCAGTTTATCGGGACAGAGTAGCAATCAGCCCCAGCATTTT
CASSLSGQSSNQPQHF
>NA|NA|TRBV21-1|TRBJ1-5
TGTGCCAGCAGCAAAGCGGGCCAGGGTGGCAATCAGCCCCAGCATTTT
CASSKAGQGGNQPQHF
>NA|NA|TRBV10-3|TRBJ2-5
TGTGCCATCAGTGCCGGGCCAGGGGAGACCCAGTACTTC
CAISAGPGETQYF
>NA|NA|TRBV9|TRBJ1-5
TGTGCCAGCAGCCAGGGGTCCAATAGCAATCAGCCCCAGCATTTT
CASSQGSNSNQPQHF
>NA|NA|TRBV20-1|TRBJ1-6
TGCAGTGCTAGTTCGAGGAATAATTCACCCCTCCACTTT
CSASSRNNSPLHF
>TRBD2|NA|TRBV9|TRBJ2-2
TGTGCCAGCCGCGGGCGGGGGGCAGGCGGGGAGCTGTTTTTT
CASRGRGAGGELFF